This is a list of T cell receptor beta chains from one sample in a study of blood T cell repertoires in COVID-19. Profiled with immunoSEQ multiplex PCR; TCRdb holds only in-frame clones, not every one. The sample has roughly 230,000 clones, approximately 91% seen once. The sample was peripheral blood. The receptors derive from a man aged 25-45 years with COVID-19, enrolled during active disease. The conserved cysteine and the conserved F or W are not part of the CDR3 here. The order of the fields is J gene, V gene, CDR3 protein.

>TRBJ2-3|TRBV24-1
ATSDSTGGADTQY
>TRBJ1-6|TRBV5-1
ASSTSGTDSPLH
>TRBJ2-7|TRBV7-9
ASSSTGNEQY
>TRBJ2-5|TRBV5-4
ASSRGTGQETQY
>TRBJ1-2|TRBV7-9
ASSVRGQANYGYT
>TRBJ1-2|TRBV11-2
ASSTGQAFGYT
>TRBJ1-2|TRBV12-3/TRBV12-4
ASSSTGDYGYT
>TRBJ2-6|TRBV5-4
ASSRQGASGANVLT
>TRBJ2-1|TRBV18
ASSPPGTGYNEQF
>TRBJ2-1|TRBV19
ASIGVGGREQF
>TRBJ1-3|TRBV4-1
ASSQEPPGGTGNTIY
>TRBJ2-2|TRBV5-5
ASTWTSGAGELF
>TRBJ1-4|TRBV5-1
ASSRSGVTNEKLF
>TRBJ2-7|TRBV6-1
ASSERGGVYEQY